This T cell receptor beta chain was documented in a study of spatial heterogeneity in lung cancer. Study-wide points: One measure, the expanded intratumoral alpha and beta TCR count, tracked tumor mutation counts. The authors estimated that 6% to 8% of tumor T cells were covered for alpha chains and more than 11% for beta chains.

This clonotype was seen ten or more times. Its antigen is as yet unknown. One end of the junction is discordant with germline, which a read error may explain. Unique molecular identifiers tagged every individual TCR cDNA molecule. From the 5' RACE reads, TCRdb called clonotypes with MiXCR, one entry per CDR3 protein. Among 3,000 to 3,500 distinct CDR3 sequences listed, 35% were seen once. The CDR3 spans 15 residues. Germline CDR1 SSHAT, CDR2 FNYEAQ (reference sequence). Time point meaning: sample taken at primary tumor resection. Tumor, nontumor lung or frozen PBMC supplied whole RNA that was sequenced unsorted.

This chain links TRBV7-7 with TRBJ2-7; 8 bases are a match to TRBD1. Material: lung tumor tissue, obtained at surgery. The TCR comes from a female donor with early-stage non-small cell lung cancer. The CDR3 sequence is CASSPRDRTFYEQYF. The CDR3 nucleotides are TGTGCTAGCAGCCCCCGGGACAGGACTTTCTACGAGCAGTACTTC.